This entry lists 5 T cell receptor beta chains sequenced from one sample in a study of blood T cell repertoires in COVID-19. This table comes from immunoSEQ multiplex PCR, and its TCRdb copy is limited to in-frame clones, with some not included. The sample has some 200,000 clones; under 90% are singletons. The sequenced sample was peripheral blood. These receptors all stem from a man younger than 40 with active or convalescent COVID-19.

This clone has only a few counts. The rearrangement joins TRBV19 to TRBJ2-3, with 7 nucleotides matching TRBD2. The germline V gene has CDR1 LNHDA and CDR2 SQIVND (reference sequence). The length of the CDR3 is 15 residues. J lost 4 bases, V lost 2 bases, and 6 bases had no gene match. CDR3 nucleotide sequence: TGTGCCAGTAGTATACGGCCCAGCGGGGCAGATACGCAGTATTTT. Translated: CASSIRPSGADTQYF.

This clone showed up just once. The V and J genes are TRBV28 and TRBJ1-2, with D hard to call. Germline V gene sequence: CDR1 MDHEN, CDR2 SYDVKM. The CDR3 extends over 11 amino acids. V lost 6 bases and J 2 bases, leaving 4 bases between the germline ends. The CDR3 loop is CASSPNYGYTF. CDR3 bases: TGTGCCAGCAGCCCGAACTATGGCTACACCTTC.

CDR3 DNA: TGTGCCAGTAGTATACACCTCCAGCGAAGCTCCTACAATGAGCAGTTCTTC. Its protein is CASSIHLQRSSYNEQFF. The rearrangement links TRBV19 to TRBJ2-1; D uncertain. From germline, CDR1 is LNHDA and CDR2 SQIVND (reference sequence). The V end lost 2 bases, the J end lost 0 bases, and 14 bases lay between the germline ends. CDR3 length equals 17 residues.

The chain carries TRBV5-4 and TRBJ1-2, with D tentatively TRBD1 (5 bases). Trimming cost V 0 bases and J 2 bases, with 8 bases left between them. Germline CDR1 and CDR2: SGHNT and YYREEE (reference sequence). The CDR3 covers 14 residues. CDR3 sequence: CASSLGGGNYGYTF. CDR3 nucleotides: TGTGCCAGCAGCTTGGGCGGGGGGAACTATGGCTACACCTTC.

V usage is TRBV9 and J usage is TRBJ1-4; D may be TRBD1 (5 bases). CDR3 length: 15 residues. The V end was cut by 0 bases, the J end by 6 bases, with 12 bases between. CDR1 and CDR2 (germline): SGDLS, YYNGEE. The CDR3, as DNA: TGTGCCAGCAGCGTAGGATCGGGGGTTGATGAAAAACTGTTTTTT. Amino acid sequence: CASSVGSGVDEKLFF.